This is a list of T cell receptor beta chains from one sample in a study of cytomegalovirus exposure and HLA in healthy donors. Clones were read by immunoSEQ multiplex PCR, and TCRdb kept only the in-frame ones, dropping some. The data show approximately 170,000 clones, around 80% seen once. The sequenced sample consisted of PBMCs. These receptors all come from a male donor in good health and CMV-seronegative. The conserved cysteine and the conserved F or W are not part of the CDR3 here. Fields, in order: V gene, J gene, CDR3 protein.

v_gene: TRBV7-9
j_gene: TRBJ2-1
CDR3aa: ASSYNEQF

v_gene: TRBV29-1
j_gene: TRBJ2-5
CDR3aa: SSKVGGGLQETQY

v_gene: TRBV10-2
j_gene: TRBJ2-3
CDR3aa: ASTPRSGSPDTQY

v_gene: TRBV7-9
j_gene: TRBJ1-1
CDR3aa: ASSPLGGGNTEAF

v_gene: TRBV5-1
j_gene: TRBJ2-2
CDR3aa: ASREGAPTGELF

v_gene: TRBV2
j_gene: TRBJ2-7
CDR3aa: ASSEGAVRSYEQY

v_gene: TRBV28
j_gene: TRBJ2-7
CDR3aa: ASSSLAGTYEQY

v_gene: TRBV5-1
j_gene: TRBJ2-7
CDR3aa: ASSRAGAPNEQY

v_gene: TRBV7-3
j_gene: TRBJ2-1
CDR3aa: ASSYRRVAGAGEQF

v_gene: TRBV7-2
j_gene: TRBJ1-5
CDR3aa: ASSYRVGFNQPQH

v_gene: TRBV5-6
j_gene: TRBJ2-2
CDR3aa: ASSLVTSDTGELF

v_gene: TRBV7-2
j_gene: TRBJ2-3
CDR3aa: ASSLALPGGADTQY

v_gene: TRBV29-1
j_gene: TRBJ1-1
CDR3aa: SATTGGNTEAF

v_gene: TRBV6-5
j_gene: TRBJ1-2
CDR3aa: ASSPTGVGGYT

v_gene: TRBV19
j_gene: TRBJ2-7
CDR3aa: ASSITGRGSYEQY

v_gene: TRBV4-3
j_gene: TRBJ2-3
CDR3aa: ASSQDLAGGPDTQY

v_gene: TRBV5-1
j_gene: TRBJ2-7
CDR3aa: ASSLAGQLQGRHEQY

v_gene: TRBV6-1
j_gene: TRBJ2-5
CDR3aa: ASSGPAFGAQY

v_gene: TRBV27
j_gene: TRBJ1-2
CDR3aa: ASSWGQGGGYT